One and the same sample provided the 32 T cell receptor beta chains below, sequenced in a study of blood T cell repertoires in COVID-19. The method was immunoSEQ multiplex PCR; TCRdb's version includes in-frame clones alone and lacks a portion of them. The sample includes around 25,000 clones, around 91% of them seen just once. The sample comprised peripheral blood. These receptor sequences come from an older woman with active COVID-19.

The chain joins TRBV27 to TRBJ2-1, with a tentative D call TRBD2 (7 bases). Trimming pared 2 bases from V and 0 bases from J, leaving 26 bases between. The CDR3 has 21 residues. Per the germline V gene, CDR1 is MNHEY and CDR2 is SMNVEV (reference sequence). CDR3 nucleotide sequence: TGTGCCAGCAGTTTAAGGGACTCCGGGACTACCCAGGGGAGCTCCTACAATGAGCAGTTCTTC. It translates to CASSLRDSGTTQGSSYNEQFF.

This chain uses TRBV30 with TRBJ1-5; tentatively, D is TRBD1 (5 bases). Germline V CDR1 and CDR2: GTSNPN, SVGIG (reference sequence). There are 14 residues in the CDR3. The germline V and J ends were trimmed by 0 bases and 5 bases, with 11 bases remaining between them. The CDR3, as DNA: TGTGCCTGGAGTGTACGTTGGGGGGATCAGCCCCAGCATTTT. It encodes CAWSVRWGDQPQHF.

The V call is TRBV4-1, the J call TRBJ2-3, with 10 bases aligning to TRBD2. The CDR3 sequence is 19 residues long. CDR1 and CDR2 from the germline V gene are MGHRA and YSYEKL. Germline trimming cut 1 base from V and 6 bases from J; bases unmatched to any gene: 16. The CDR3 bases are TGCGCCAGCAGCCAAGTGGCTAGCGGGAGTTCTTTGGGGCCTGATACGCAGTATTTT. Translated: CASSQVASGSSLGPDTQYF.

The chain carries TRBV6-5 and TRBJ2-7, with 8 bases matching TRBD2. The length of the CDR3 is 14 residues. Germline loops: CDR1 MNHEY, CDR2 SVGAGI. The junction had 5 bases not matched to a gene; V was cut back by 6 bases and J by 1 base. The CDR3 spells CASRGLVRSYEQYF. As DNA, the CDR3 is TGTGCCAGCAGGGGACTAGTTAGGTCCTACGAGCAGTACTTC.

In its sample, this clone was seen a few times. This sequence joins TRBV4-2 and TRBJ2-1; 9 nucleotides match TRBD1. The CDR3 runs to 16 residues. The germline V gene encodes CDR1 LGHNA and CDR2 YNFKEQ. V dropped 0 bases and J dropped 4; count of bases not matched to a gene: 4. DNA for the CDR3: TGTGCCAGCAGCCAAGATCACGACAGGGGGTACAATGAGCAGTTCTTC. Its translation: CASSQDHDRGYNEQFF.

This chain links TRBV4-2 with TRBJ1-1; 8 nucleotides agree with TRBD1. The CDR3 is 15 residues long. V dropped 0 bases and J dropped 4; count of bases not matched to a gene: 4. Germline V gene lookup returns CDR1 LGHNA and CDR2 YNFKEQ. CDR3 region: CASSQESQGATEAFF. The CDR3 DNA sequence: TGTGCCAGCAGCCAAGAAAGCCAGGGGGCCACTGAAGCTTTCTTT.

The rearrangement joins TRBV6-5 to TRBJ1-1, with D possibly matching TRBD1 (5 bases). This CDR3 is 13 amino acids long. V lost 4 bases to trimming and J lost 1 base, with 7 bases between them. From germline, CDR1 is MNHEY and CDR2 SVGAGI. CDR3 DNA sequence: TGTGCCAGCAGTTTAGGGGCGAACACTGAAGCTTTCTTT. Protein: CASSLGANTEAFF.

This chain uses TRBV6-5 with TRBJ2-1; a weak D match, TRBD1 (6 bases). CDR3 length: 15 residues. Germline CDR1 MNHEY, CDR2 SVGAGI. V lost 5 bases to trimming and J lost 1 base, with 12 bases between them. DNA of the CDR3: TGTGCCAGCAGTCGGACGGACAGTTCCTACAATGAGCAGTTCTTC. It codes for CASSRTDSSYNEQFF.

For the CDR3, the DNA is TGTGCCAGCAGCTTTACAGGGGGTTTAACTGAAGCTTTCTTT. This sequence encodes CASSFTGGLTEAFF. The genes are TRBV7-9 and TRBJ1-1, with 8 positions matching TRBD1. This CDR3 has 14 residues. Germline V gene sequence: CDR1 SEHNR, CDR2 FQNEAQ (reference sequence). With 3 bases clipped from V and 5 bases from J, the junction kept 5 bases outside the gene matches.

The chain employs TRBV6-1 and TRBJ2-1, with D hard to call. CDR3 length: 16 amino acids. Deletions cut 4 bases from V and 0 bases from J, with 13 bases between. Looked up from germline, CDR1 is MNHNS and CDR2 is SASEGT. CDR3 nucleotide sequence: TGTGCCAGCAGTGGTTTTCGTTGGAGCTCCTACAATGAGCAGTTCTTC. Translation gives CASSGFRWSSYNEQFF.

The chain recombines TRBV14 with TRBJ2-5; 10 bases are shared with TRBD2. Per germline, CDR1 SGHDN and CDR2 FVKESK. V lost 9 bases to trimming and J lost 1 base; unmatched junction nucleotides: 8. The CDR3 spans 15 residues. Here the CDR3 reads CARHTSGKRQETQYF. The DNA of the CDR3 is TGTGCCAGGCATACTAGCGGGAAACGCCAAGAGACCCAGTACTTC.

The genes are TRBV28 and TRBJ2-3, with 12 bases that match TRBD2. This CDR3 is built from 16 residues. V was pared by 6 bases and J by 5 bases, with 9 bases of the junction left unmatched. Germline CDR1 MDHEN, CDR2 SYDVKM. This CDR3 is CASSRGLAGPEDTQYF. CDR3 bases: TGTGCCAGCAGCCGCGGACTAGCGGGACCAGAAGATACGCAGTATTTT. Drawing the rest from reference TRBV28 and TRBJ2-3, the complete variable domain is DVKVTQSSRYLVKRTGEKVFLECVQDMDHENMFWYRQDPGLGLRLIYFSYDVKMKEKGDIPEGYSVSREKKERFSLILESASTNQTSMYLCASSRGLAGPEDTQYFGPGTRLTVL.

The gene calls are TRBV11-2 and TRBJ2-5, with D unresolved. Germline lookup yields CDR1 SGHAT and CDR2 FQNNGV. The CDR3 spans 13 residues. V shed 3 bases and J shed 3 bases, with 8 bases lying between them. CDR3 region: CASSFGEKETQYF. The CDR3 coding sequence is TGTGCCAGCAGCTTTGGTGAGAAAGAGACCCAGTACTTC.

The chain employs TRBV28 and TRBJ2-7; TRBD1 matches at 7 bases. Germline CDR1 is MDHEN and CDR2 is SYDVKM. V was clipped by 3 bases and J by 2 bases; unmatched bases: 7. This CDR3 has 15 residues. The CDR3 reads CASSLRQGDAYEQYF. The CDR3 DNA reads TGTGCCAGCAGTTTGCGGCAGGGGGACGCCTACGAGCAGTACTTC.

The chain employs TRBV6-5 and TRBJ1-1; D may be TRBD1 (5 bases). V lost 11 bases and J lost 1, with 11 bases in between. The CDR3 runs 12 residues. Per the germline V gene, CDR1 is MNHEY and CDR2 is SVGAGI. The CDR3 sequence: CASPRGNTEAFF. Written as DNA, the CDR3 is TGTGCCTCTCCTAGGGGGAACACTGAAGCTTTCTTT.

This clone showed up just once. The chain links TRBV3-1 (or the pseudogene TRBV3-2) to TRBJ1-6; no clear D gene. Germline CDR1 and CDR2: LGHDT and YNNKEL (reference sequence). The CDR3 contains 13 residues. The germline V and J ends were trimmed by 1 base and 9 bases, with 7 bases remaining between them. The CDR3 bases are TGTGCCAGCAGCCAAGGACTGTTTTCACCCCTCCACTTT. Amino acid sequence: CASSQGLFSPLHF.

V is TRBV7-2 and J is TRBJ2-1; TRBD2 matches 8 bases. The V gene end was trimmed by 5 bases and the J gene end by 5 bases; junction bases not matched to a gene: 8. CDR3 length equals 15 residues. Germline values: CDR1 SGHTA, CDR2 FQGNSA. In DNA, the CDR3 is TGTGCCAGCAGCCAGACTAGCGAATATCACAATGAGCAGTTCTTC. Its protein is CASSQTSEYHNEQFF.

Here the CDR3 reads CASSQRTGTYEQYF. CDR3 in DNA: TGCGCCAGCAGCCAAAGGACAGGGACCTACGAGCAGTACTTC. The chain combines TRBV4-1 with TRBJ2-7, with 8 bases identical to TRBD1. CDR3 length: 14 residues. Germline V gene data show CDR1 as MGHRA and CDR2 as YSYEKL. The J segment lost 2 bases and the V segment lost 2 bases, leaving 2 bases of the junction unmatched.

This chain connects TRBV19 to TRBJ2-2, with D perhaps matching TRBD2 (6 bases). V was cut by 3 bases and J by 7 bases, with 15 bases left in between. CDR1 is LNHDA, CDR2 SQIVND, per germline (reference sequence). CDR3 length: 15 amino acids. CDR3 in DNA: TGTGCCAGTAGTATCTCGGGGACTCATGACGGGGAGCTGTTTTTT. As protein: CASSISGTHDGELFF.

The chain couples TRBV19 to TRBJ2-3, with 8 nucleotides matching TRBD1. CDR3 length equals 15 residues. V shed 6 bases and J 0 bases; nucleotides not matched to a gene: 5. CDR1 is LNHDA and CDR2 is SQIVND in the germline V gene (reference sequence). The CDR3 spells CASSYRQGSTDTQYF. The CDR3, as DNA: TGTGCCAGTAGCTACCGACAGGGGAGCACAGATACGCAGTATTTT.

This clone was counted between two and nine times. The chain recombines TRBV3-1 (or the pseudogene TRBV3-2) with TRBJ2-7; 9 bases line up with TRBD2. CDR3 size: 15 residues. V trimming: 4 bases; J trimming: 4 bases; junction bases outside the gene matches: 8. Germline lookup yields CDR1 LGHDT and CDR2 YNNKEL (reference sequence). CDR3 loop: CASSPVAGGPYEQYF. CDR3 coding DNA: TGTGCCAGCAGCCCGGTCGCGGGGGGGCCGTACGAGCAGTACTTC.

The chain combines TRBV6-5 with TRBJ2-3; 11 nucleotides match TRBD2. The CDR3 sequence is 16 residues long. Trimming at V came to 2 bases and at J to 6 bases, leaving 7 bases not matched to a gene. CDR1 and CDR2 (germline): MNHEY, SVGAGI. DNA for the CDR3: TGTGCCAGCAGTTACAAGGTAGCGGGAGGGCCGGATACGCAGTATTTT. It yields the protein CASSYKVAGGPDTQYF.

The chain combines TRBV27 with TRBJ1-2; 10 bases fit TRBD1. This CDR3 spans 13 amino acids. J was trimmed by 8 bases and V by 5 bases; bases with no gene match: 5. CDR1 and CDR2 from the germline V gene are MNHEY and SMNVEV (reference sequence). The CDR3 here is CASSQTGGQGYTF. The CDR3 region has the DNA TGTGCCAGCAGTCAGACAGGGGGCCAAGGCTACACCTTC.

The genes are TRBV27 and TRBJ2-1, with 11 bases lining up with TRBD2. The trim removed 3 bases at V and 0 bases at J, leaving 10 bases unmatched. The CDR3 is made up of 19 amino acids. Germline loops: CDR1 MNHEY, CDR2 SMNVEV (reference sequence). The CDR3 here is CASSLGLAAKWSSYNEQFF. For the CDR3, the DNA is TGTGCCAGCAGTTTGGGACTAGCGGCGAAATGGAGCTCCTACAATGAGCAGTTCTTC.

The rearrangement joins TRBV7-9 to TRBJ2-3; 7 bases are shared with TRBD1. CDR3 length: 15 residues. Germline lookup yields CDR1 SEHNR and CDR2 FQNEAQ (reference sequence). The trim removed 6 bases at V and 2 bases at J, leaving 8 bases unmatched. This chain's CDR3 is CASRKQGLHTDTQYF. In nucleotides, the CDR3 is TGTGCCAGCAGGAAACAGGGGCTACACACAGATACGCAGTATTTT.

The gene calls are TRBV6-6 and TRBJ2-3; tentative D call: TRBD2 (5 bases). Germline values: CDR1 MNHNY, CDR2 SVGAGI (reference sequence). The V end was cut by 6 bases, the J end by 6 bases, with 10 bases between. The CDR3 runs to 12 residues. In DNA form, the CDR3 reads TGTGCCAGCAGCCCGGAGCGGGATACGCAGTATTTT. Translated: CASSPERDTQYF.

The rearrangement uses TRBV19 and TRBJ1-1; TRBD1 might be the D (5 bases). Trimming left V 3 bases short and J 4 bases short, with 9 bases between. CDR1 is LNHDA, CDR2 SQIVND, per germline (reference sequence). This CDR3 has 13 residues. The DNA of the CDR3 is TGTGCCAGTAGTATTACGGGGGGCACTGAAGCTTTCTTT. Its translation is CASSITGGTEAFF.

The rearrangement uses TRBV5-1 and TRBJ2-5; the match to TRBD2 covers 7 bases. V trimming: 4 bases; J trimming: 5 bases; junction bases outside the gene matches: 8. The CDR3 has 14 residues. Germline V gives CDR1 SGHRS, CDR2 YFSETQ. The DNA for the CDR3 is TGCGCCAGCAGCCCAAGCGGGACCTCGGAGACCCAGTACTTC. Its protein is CASSPSGTSETQYF.

The chain couples TRBV28 to TRBJ2-5; 7 nucleotides match TRBD2. This CDR3 spans 13 amino acids. Germline CDR1 is MDHEN and CDR2 is SYDVKM. Trimming took 7 bases from V and 9 from J; bases not matched to a gene: 11. Here the CDR3 DNA reads TGTGCCAGCACCCCAGCGGGGTGGAGGGCCCAGTACTTC. Its protein is CASTPAGWRAQYF.

J is TRBJ1-2 and V is TRBV11-2, with 7 bases matching TRBD1. V gave up 2 bases and J gave up 5 bases; unmatched junction bases: 2. The CDR3 has 13 amino acids. The V gene's germline CDR1 is SGHAT and CDR2 FQNNGV. CDR3 region: CASSLTGEYGYTF. In DNA form, the CDR3 reads TGTGCCAGCAGCTTAACAGGGGAATATGGCTACACCTTC.

This chain links TRBV2 with TRBJ2-6; 7 bases line up with TRBD2. CDR1 is SNHLY and CDR2 is FYNNEI in the germline V gene. The CDR3 has 14 amino acids. V gave up 8 bases and J gave up 2 bases; unmatched junction bases: 3. In DNA, the CDR3 is TGTGCCAGCGGGAGGGTAACTGGGGCCAACGTCCTGACTTTC. Translated, it gives CASGRVTGANVLTF.

The chain is built from TRBV29-1 and TRBJ2-1; 11 bases align to TRBD2. The CDR3 totals 14 residues. Germline V lookup: CDR1 SQVTM, CDR2 ANQGSEA. Unmatched junction bases numbered 2, after V lost 3 bases and J lost 4 bases. For the CDR3, the DNA is TGCAGCGTTGATCCTAGCGGGGGGTACAATGAGCAGTTCTTC. Translation: CSVDPSGGYNEQFF.